These 10 T cell receptor beta chains originate from one sample sequenced in a study of control samples from healthy donors and cancer patients. TCRdb keeps only in-frame clones here, not all; method: immunoSEQ multiplex PCR. The table lists approximately 120,000 clones, about nine tenths of them singletons. Sequencing was done on a sample of blood. The receptor source for this set is a man aged 35 to 55 in good health.

The chain uses TRBV18 and TRBJ1-5, with a possible D match to TRBD1 (5 bases). The CDR3 runs to 14 residues. Germline V gene sequence: CDR1 KGHSH, CDR2 LQKENI. V was cut by 2 bases and J by 6 bases, with 11 bases left in between. CDR3 sequence (DNA): TGTGCCAGCTCACCAGGGCCAGGGTTTCAGCCCCAGCATTTT. Translation: CASSPGPGFQPQHF.

This clone was found once. The V call is TRBV25-1, the J call TRBJ1-6; the D is unclear. Trimming removed 0 bases from V and 7 bases from J, with 7 bases in between. Germline CDR1 and CDR2: MGHDK and SYGVNS. The CDR3 has 14 amino acids. The CDR3 loop reads CASSEYQLNSPLHF. For the CDR3, the DNA is TGTGCCAGCAGTGAATACCAGTTAAATTCACCCCTCCACTTT. Complete variable domain (other parts from reference TRBV25-1 and TRBJ1-6): EADIYQTPRYLVIGTGKKITLECSQTMGHDKMYWYQQDPGMELHLIHYSYGVNSTEKGDLSSESTVSRIRTEHFPLTLESARPSHTSQYLCASSEYQLNSPLHFGNGTRLTVT.

The chain employs TRBV7-2 and TRBJ1-5; 8 bases are shared with TRBD1. Germline CDR1 reads SGHTA; CDR2 reads FQGNSA. This CDR3 is built from 14 residues. V shed 4 bases and J 4 bases; nucleotides not matched to a gene: 3. The CDR3 sequence: CASSWGTGNQPQHF. CDR3 sequence (DNA): TGTGCCAGCAGCTGGGGGACAGGAAATCAGCCCCAGCATTTT.

The rearrangement links TRBV28 to TRBJ1-1; no definite D call. The germline V gene encodes CDR1 MDHEN and CDR2 SYDVKM. Trimming took off 4 bases at V and 3 bases at J, with 15 bases between the two ends. The CDR3 consists of 15 residues. The CDR3 is CASSSLGLVDTEAFF. In DNA form, the CDR3 reads TGTGCCAGCAGTTCACTCGGGCTGGTGGACACTGAAGCTTTCTTT.

The chain employs TRBV1 and TRBJ2-5; TRBD2, the D gene given by the table, was not confirmed from the DNA. TRBV1 is a pseudogene locus. The CDR3 is made up of 16 amino acids. The CDR3 DNA reads as TGCACCAGCAGCCAAGATGAGGCGGGGGGTAAAGAGACCCAGTACTTC. Protein: CTSSQDEAGGKETQYF.

The rearrangement links TRBV7-2 to TRBJ2-3; D call uncertain. Trimming pared 5 bases from V and 7 bases from J, leaving 10 bases between. The CDR3 is 12 residues long. Germline CDR1 and CDR2: SGHTA and FQGNSA. This chain's CDR3 is CASSPPQHTQYF. The CDR3 DNA reads as TGTGCCAGCAGCCCGCCGCAGCATACGCAGTATTTT.

The V call is TRBV4-3, the J call TRBJ2-3, with a weak D call TRBD2 (7 bases). The germline V gene has CDR1 LGHNA and CDR2 YSLEER. Trimming removed 4 bases at V and 3 bases at J, with 11 bases between. The CDR3 length is 14 residues. The CDR3 protein is CASSRGGLTDTQYF. The CDR3 DNA reads TGCGCCAGCAGCCGGGGGGGCCTTACAGATACGCAGTATTTT.

V and J are TRBV7-9 and TRBJ1-2, with D perhaps TRBD1 (6 bases). The CDR3 contains 14 residues. Germline V gene data show CDR1 as SEHNR and CDR2 as FQNEAQ (reference sequence). Trimming shortened V by 1 base and J by 5 bases, and 11 bases separated the two germline ends. Here the CDR3 reads CASSLGTEKYGYTF. CDR3 DNA: TGTGCCAGCAGCTTAGGGACAGAAAAATATGGCTACACCTTC.

This clone has just one count. This sequence joins TRBV6-5 and TRBJ2-3; 8 bases match TRBD1. Germline V lookup: CDR1 MNHEY, CDR2 SVGAGI. The CDR3 contains 13 residues. Trimming took 11 bases from V and 3 from J; bases not matched to a gene: 7. CDR3 DNA sequence: TGTGCCGCCAGGGGGCAAGGGACAGATACGCAGTATTTT. This codes for CAARGQGTDTQYF.

The chain combines TRBV7-2 with TRBJ1-6, with D perhaps matching TRBD1 (5 bases). The CDR3 length is 17 residues. V was clipped by 4 bases and J by 0 bases, with 13 bases between them. The V gene's germline CDR1 is SGHTA and CDR2 FQGNSA. CDR3 nucleotides: TGTGCCAGCAGCTCTCCCCCAGGGAGCTCCTATAATTCACCCCTCCACTTT. Translation: CASSSPPGSSYNSPLHF.